This entry lists 4 T cell receptor beta chains sequenced from one sample in a study of tumor and adjacent non-tumor tissue in lung cancer. A modified ARM-PCR protocol with three rounds of nested PCR amplified TCRbeta. TCRdb re-called the multiplex PCR reads with MiXCR, one entry per CDR3 protein. The sample has tens of thousands of distinct CDR3 sequences, 76% seen once. RNA was extracted from bulk tissue without any cell sorting. The normal lung tissue was taken more than 3 cm from the tumor edge. Sequenced material: distant non-tumor lung tissue. The origin of the receptors is a man between 65 and 85 years old with non-small cell lung cancer.

Comments on this clonotype: At one of its ends the junction is not consistent with the germline gene, which may arise from a read error. This sequence joins TRBV12-3 or TRBV12-4 and TRBJ1-2; D is unclear. This CDR3 region has 12 residues. CDR3 residues: CANTITRRGCTF. Here the CDR3 DNA reads TGTGCCAACACCATTACACGGCGTGGCTGCACCTTC.

This clonotype rates as medium-sized. V is TRBV4-1 and J is TRBJ2-7; a weak D match, TRBD1 (5 bases). CDR1 and CDR2 (germline): MGHRA, YSYEKL. This CDR3 spans 15 amino acids. V was cut by 4 bases and J by 6 bases, with 19 bases left in between. The CDR3 DNA sequence: TGCGCCAGCAGCCGCGGTACCGGCAGGGCGAGCGAGCAGTACTTC. Protein product: CASSRGTGRASEQYF.

This clonotype was observed once. With a much larger clone just one base away, this may be a read error. The chain combines TRBV11-3 with TRBJ2-5, with a weak D call TRBD2 (7 bases). This CDR3 is 14 amino acids long. Deletions cut 9 bases from V and 11 bases from J, with 25 bases between. Germline CDR1 and CDR2: SGHNT and YENEEA. CDR3 nucleotides: TGTGCCAGAGCTTCCGGCTGGGGGCGGGAGAATCAGTACTTC. It is translated as CARASGWGRENQYF.

This clonotype is judged medium-sized. J is TRBJ1-6 and V is TRBV11-2; D gene uncertain. This CDR3 is 15 amino acids long. V was shortened by 5 bases and J by 7 bases, with 15 bases between the two germline ends. Looked up from germline, CDR1 is SGHAT and CDR2 is FQNNGV. The CDR3 DNA follows: TGTGCCAGCAGCGCAAGGACGGATGGGAATTCACCCCTCCACTTT. Translating gives CASSARTDGNSPLHF.